The clone carrying this T cell receptor beta chain was recorded many times. Antigen specificity is unknown. No patient received treatment before thyroid surgery. TCRdb reassembled clones from the PCR reads with MiXCR. The profile shows 24,000 or so clones, around 9.9% of them singletons. These data belong to a study of metastatic and nonmetastatic thyroid tumors. Study details: Repertoires were compared across blood and tumor or nodule tissue from malignant and benign thyroid patients.

In germline, CDR1 is LNHDA, CDR2 SQIVND (reference sequence). The CDR3 length is 15 residues. Losses at the gene ends were 3 bases for V and 5 bases for J; bases not matched to a gene: 5. Overall study results and limits: Reports indicated that malignant thyroid tumors showed significantly higher TCR beta diversity than benign nodules did, in blood and tumor.

The V and J genes are TRBV19 and TRBJ2-1; 9 bases align to TRBD1. This receptor was taken from a female donor with papillary thyroid cancer or a benign thyroid nodule (not recorded which). Some clones in this sample may be carry-over from other donors' samples. Sequenced input: blood. The CDR3 nucleotides are TGTGCCAGTAGTATGTTTGACAGGGGGAACAATGAGCAGTTCTTC. This codes for CASSMFDRGNNEQFF.